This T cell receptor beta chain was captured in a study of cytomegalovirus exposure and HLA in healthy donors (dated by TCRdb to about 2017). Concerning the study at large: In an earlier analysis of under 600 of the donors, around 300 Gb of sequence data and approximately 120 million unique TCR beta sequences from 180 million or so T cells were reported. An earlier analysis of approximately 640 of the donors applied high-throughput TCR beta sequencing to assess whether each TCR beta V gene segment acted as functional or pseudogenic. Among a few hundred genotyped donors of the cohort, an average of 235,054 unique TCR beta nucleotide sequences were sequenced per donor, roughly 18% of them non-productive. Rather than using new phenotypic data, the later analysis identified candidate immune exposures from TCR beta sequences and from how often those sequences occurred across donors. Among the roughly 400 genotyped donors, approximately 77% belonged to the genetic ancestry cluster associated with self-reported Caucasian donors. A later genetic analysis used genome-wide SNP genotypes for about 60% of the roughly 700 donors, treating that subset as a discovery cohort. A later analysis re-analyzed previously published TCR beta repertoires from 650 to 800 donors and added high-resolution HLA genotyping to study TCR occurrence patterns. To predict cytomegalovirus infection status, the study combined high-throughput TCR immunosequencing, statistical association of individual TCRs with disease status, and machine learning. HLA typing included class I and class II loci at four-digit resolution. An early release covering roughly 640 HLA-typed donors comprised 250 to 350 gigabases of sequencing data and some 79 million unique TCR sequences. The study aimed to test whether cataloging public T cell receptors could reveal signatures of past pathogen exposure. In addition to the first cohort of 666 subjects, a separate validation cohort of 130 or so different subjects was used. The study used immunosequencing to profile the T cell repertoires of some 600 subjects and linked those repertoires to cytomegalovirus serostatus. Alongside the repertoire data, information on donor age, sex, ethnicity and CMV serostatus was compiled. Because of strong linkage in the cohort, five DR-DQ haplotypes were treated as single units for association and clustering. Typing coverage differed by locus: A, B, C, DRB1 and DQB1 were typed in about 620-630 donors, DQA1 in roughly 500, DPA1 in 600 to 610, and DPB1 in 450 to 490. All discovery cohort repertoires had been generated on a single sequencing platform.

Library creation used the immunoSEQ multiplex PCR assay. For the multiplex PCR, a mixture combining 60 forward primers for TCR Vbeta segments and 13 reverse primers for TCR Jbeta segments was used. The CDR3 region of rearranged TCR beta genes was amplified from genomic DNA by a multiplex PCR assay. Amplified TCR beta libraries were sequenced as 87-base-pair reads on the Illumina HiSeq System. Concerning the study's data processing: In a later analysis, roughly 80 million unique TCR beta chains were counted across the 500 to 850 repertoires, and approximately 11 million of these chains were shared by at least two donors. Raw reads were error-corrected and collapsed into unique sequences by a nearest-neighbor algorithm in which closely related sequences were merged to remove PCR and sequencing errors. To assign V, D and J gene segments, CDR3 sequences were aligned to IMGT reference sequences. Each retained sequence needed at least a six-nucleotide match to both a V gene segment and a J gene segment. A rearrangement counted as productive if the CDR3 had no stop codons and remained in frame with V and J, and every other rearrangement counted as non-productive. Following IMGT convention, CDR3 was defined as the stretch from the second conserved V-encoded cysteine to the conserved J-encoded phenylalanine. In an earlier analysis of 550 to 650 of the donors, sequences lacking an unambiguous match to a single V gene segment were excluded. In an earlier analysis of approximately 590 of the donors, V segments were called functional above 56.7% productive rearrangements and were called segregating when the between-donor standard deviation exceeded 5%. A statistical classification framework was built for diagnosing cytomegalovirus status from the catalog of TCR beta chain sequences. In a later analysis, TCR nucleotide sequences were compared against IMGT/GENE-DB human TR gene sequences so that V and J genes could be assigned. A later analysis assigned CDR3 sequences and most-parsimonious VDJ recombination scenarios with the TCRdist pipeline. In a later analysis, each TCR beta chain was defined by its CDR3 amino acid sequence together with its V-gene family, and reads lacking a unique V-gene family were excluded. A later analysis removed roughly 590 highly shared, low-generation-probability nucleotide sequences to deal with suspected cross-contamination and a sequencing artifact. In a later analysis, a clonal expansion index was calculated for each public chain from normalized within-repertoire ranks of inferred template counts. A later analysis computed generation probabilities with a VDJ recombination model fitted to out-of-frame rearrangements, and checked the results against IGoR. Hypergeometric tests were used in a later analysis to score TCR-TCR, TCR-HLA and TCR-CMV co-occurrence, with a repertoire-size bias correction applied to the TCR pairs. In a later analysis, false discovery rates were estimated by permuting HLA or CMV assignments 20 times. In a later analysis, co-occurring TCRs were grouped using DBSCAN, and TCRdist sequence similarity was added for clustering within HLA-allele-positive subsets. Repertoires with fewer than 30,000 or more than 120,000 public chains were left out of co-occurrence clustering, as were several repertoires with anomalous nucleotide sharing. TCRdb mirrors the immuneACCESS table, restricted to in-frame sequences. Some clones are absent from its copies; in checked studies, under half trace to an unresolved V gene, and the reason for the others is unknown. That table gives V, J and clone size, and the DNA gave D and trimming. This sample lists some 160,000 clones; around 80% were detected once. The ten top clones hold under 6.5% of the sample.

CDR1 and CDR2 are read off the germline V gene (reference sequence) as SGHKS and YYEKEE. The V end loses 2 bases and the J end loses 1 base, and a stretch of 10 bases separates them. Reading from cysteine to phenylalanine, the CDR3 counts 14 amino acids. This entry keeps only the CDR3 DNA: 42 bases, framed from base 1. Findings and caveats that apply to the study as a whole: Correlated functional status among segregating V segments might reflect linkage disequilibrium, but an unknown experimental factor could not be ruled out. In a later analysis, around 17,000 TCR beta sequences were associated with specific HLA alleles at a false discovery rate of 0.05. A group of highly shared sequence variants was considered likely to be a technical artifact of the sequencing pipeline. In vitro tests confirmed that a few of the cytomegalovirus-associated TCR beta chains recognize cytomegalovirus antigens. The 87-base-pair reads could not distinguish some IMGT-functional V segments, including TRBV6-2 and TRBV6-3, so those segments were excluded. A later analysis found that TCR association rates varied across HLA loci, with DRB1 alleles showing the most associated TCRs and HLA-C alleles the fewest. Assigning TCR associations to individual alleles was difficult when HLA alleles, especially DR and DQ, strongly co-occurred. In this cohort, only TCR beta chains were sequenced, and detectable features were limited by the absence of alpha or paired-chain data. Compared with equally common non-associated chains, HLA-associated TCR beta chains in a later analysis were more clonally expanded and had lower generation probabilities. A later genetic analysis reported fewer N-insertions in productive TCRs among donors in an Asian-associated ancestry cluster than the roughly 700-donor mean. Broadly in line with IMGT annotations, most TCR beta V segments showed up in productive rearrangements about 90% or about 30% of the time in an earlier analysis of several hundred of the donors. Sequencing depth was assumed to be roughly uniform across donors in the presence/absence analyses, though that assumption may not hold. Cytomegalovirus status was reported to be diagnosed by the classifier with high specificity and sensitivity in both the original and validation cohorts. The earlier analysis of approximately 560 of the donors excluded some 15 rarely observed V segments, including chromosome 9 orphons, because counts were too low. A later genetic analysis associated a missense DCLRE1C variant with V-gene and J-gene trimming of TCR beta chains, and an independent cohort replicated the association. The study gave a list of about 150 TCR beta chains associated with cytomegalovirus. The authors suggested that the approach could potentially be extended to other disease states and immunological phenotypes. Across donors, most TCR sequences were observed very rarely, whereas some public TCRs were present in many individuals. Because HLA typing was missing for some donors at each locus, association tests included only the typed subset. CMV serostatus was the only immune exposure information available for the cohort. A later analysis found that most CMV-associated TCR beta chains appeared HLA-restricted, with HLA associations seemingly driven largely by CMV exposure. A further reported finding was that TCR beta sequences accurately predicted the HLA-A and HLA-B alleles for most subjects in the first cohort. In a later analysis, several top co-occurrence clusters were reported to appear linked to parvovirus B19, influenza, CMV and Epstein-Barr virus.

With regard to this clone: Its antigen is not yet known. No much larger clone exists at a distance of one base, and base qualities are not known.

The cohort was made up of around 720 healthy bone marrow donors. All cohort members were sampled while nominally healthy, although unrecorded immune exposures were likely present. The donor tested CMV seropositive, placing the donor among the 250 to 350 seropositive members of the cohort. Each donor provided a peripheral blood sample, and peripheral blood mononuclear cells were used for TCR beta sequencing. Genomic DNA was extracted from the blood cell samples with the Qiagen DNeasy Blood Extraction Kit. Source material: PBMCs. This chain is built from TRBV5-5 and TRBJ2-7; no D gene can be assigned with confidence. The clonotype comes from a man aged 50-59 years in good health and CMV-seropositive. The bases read TGTGCCAGCAGCTTTCTATCGTTGTCCTACGAGCAGTACTTC. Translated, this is CASSFLSLSYEQYF.